The next 7 T cell receptor beta chains were all read from a single sample in a study of response to subunit inactivated influenza vaccine. TCRdb reprocessed the RT-PCR reads with MiXCR, giving one entry per CDR3 protein. The sample lists 540,000 or so distinct CDR3 sequences, 10% to 15% occurring once. This sample comprised PBMCs from blood, obtained 45 days after vaccination. All receptors derive from a middle-aged man who received an inactivated influenza vaccine.

In regard to this clonotype: Here the CDR3 omits its conserved ending phenylalanine or tryptophan, so a read error is the likely source. The chain is built from TRBV7-9 and TRBJ2-1; D perhaps matches TRBD1 (5 bases). The germline V gene encodes CDR1 SEHNR and CDR2 FQNEAQ (reference sequence). V lost 5 bases, J lost 5 bases, and 10 bases lay in between. CDR3 length: 13 residues. The chain's CDR3 is CASSLTRDNEQFL. For the CDR3, the DNA is TGTGCCAGCAGCCTTACCAGGGACAATGAGCAGTTCTTA.

V is TRBV20-1 and J is TRBJ2-3; 12 bases match TRBD2. This CDR3 has 17 residues. Germline assignment: CDR1 DFQATT and CDR2 SNEGSKA (reference sequence). V shed 2 bases, J shed 0 bases, and the junction held 6 bases outside the gene matches. CDR3: CSARSSGTSGSTDTQYF. The CDR3 bases are TGCAGTGCTAGATCATCCGGGACTAGCGGGAGCACAGATACGCAGTATTTT.

Turning to this clonotype: One base away lies a much larger clone, so this may be a sequencing read error. This chain uses TRBV20-1 with TRBJ2-3, with 7 bases identical to TRBD2. The CDR3 loop spans 15 amino acids. Unmatched junction bases numbered 10, after V lost 0 bases and J lost 7 bases. The V gene's germline CDR1 is DFQATT and CDR2 SNEGSKA (reference sequence). The CDR3: CSARDRGEWTHTQYF. Here the CDR3 DNA reads TGCAGTGCTAGAGATCGGGGGGAGTGGACACATACGCAGTATTTT.

A few counts support this clonotype. The chain combines TRBV4-3 with TRBJ1-1, with no clear D. The CDR3 extends over 17 amino acids. V lost 0 bases and J lost 1, with 15 bases in between. Germline V gene lookup returns CDR1 LGHNA and CDR2 YSLEER. CDR3 sequence: CASSQDLIRQPNTEAFF. CDR3 in DNA: TGCGCCAGCAGCCAAGATCTGATCCGACAACCGAACACTGAAGCTTTCTTT.

The CDR3: CSVPGLEGVGELFF. CDR3 bases: TGCAGTGTCCCGGGACTAGAAGGCGTCGGGGAGCTGTTTTTT. This chain joins TRBV20-1 and TRBJ2-2; 8 bases are shared with TRBD2. V lost 7 bases, J lost 7 bases, and 11 bases stayed unmatched. This CDR3 has 14 residues. Germline CDR1 is DFQATT and CDR2 is SNEGSKA (reference sequence).

V gene TRBV15 combines with J gene TRBJ2-5, with 7 bases matching TRBD2. Germline V gene sequence: CDR1 LNHNV, CDR2 YYDKDF (reference sequence). Trimming removed 4 bases from V and 1 base from J; junction bases left unmatched: 3. The CDR3 consists of 14 residues. The CDR3 DNA reads as TGTGCCACCAGCAAACCTAGCGGCCAAGAGACCCAGTACTTC. Translating gives CATSKPSGQETQYF.

This clonotype has only a few counts. This chain joins TRBV10-3 and TRBJ1-2; tentative D call: TRBD1 (6 bases). CDR3 size: 13 residues. Trimming cost V 8 bases and J 4 bases, with 14 bases left between them. The germline gives CDR1 ENHRY, CDR2 SYGVKD. CDR3 bases: TGTGCCATCCGAGGGGGGGCCAGCTATGGCTACACCTTC. The encoded protein is CAIRGGASYGYTF.